The following is a TCR beta chain sequence with its context. This record comes from a study of blood T cell repertoires in COVID-19. Study details: Sites across the United States, Italy and Spain contributed samples from acute and convalescent COVID-19.

The method was immunoSEQ multiplex PCR; TCRdb's version includes in-frame clones alone and lacks a portion of them. The sample gives 150,000 to 200,000 clones, roughly 77% of which show up once; about 11% is in the top ten. Recruited during active infection, patients (from Seattle) were subsequently followed longitudinally. Looked up from germline, CDR1 is MGHDK and CDR2 is SYGVNS. This CDR3 has 14 residues. With 4 bases removed from V and 10 bases from J, the gap between germline ends came to 14 bases. Source material: peripheral blood. The rearrangement joins TRBV25-1 to TRBJ1-6; D might be TRBD1 (6 bases). The clonotype originates from a woman aged 80 or older with COVID-19, enrolled during active disease. The CDR3 region has the DNA TGTGCCAGCAGTGTTCCCGGGACAAGGTCACCCCTCCACTTT. It translates to CASSVPGTRSPLHF.